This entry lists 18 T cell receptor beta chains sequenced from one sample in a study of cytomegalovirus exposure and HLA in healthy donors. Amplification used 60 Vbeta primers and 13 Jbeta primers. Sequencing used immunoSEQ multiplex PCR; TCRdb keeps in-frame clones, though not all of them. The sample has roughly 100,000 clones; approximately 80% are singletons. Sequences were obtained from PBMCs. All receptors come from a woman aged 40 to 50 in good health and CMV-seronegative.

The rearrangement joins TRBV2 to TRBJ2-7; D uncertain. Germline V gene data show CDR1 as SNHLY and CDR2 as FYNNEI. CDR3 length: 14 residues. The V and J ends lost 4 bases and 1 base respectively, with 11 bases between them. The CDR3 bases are TGTGCCAGCAGTGTAGTCGCTAGATCCTACGAGCAGTACTTC. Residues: CASSVVARSYEQYF.

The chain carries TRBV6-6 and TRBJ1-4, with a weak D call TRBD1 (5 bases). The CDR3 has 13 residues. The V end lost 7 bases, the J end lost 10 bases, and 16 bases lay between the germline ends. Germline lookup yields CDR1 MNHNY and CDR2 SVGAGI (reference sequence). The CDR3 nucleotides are TGTGCCAGCACCCCACAGGAGTTTGGAAAACTGTTTTTT. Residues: CASTPQEFGKLFF.

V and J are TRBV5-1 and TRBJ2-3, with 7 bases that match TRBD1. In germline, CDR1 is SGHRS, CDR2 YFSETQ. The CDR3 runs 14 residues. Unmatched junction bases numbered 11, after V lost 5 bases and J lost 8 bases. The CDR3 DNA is TGCGCCAGCAGGCGGACAGGTGGGGCGGGTACGCAGTATTTT. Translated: CASRRTGGAGTQYF.

The CDR3 here is CASSLAGPVRHF. CDR3 nucleotide sequence: TGTGCCAGCAGCTTGGCTGGGCCGGTCCGACACTTT. The J gene is TRBJ1-6, the V gene TRBV5-8; no definite D call. V lost 0 bases and J 19 bases, leaving 14 bases between the germline ends. Germline values: CDR1 SGHTS, CDR2 YDEGEE. This CDR3 is built from 12 residues.

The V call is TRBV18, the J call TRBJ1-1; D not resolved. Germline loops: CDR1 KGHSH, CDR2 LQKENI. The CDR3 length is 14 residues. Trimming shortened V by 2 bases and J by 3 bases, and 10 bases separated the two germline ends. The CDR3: CASSPGRRHTEAFF. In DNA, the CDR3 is TGTGCCAGCTCACCAGGGAGGAGGCACACTGAAGCTTTCTTT.

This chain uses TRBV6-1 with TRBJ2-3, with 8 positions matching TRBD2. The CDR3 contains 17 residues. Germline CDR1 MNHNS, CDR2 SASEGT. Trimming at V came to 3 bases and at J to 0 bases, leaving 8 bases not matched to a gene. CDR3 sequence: CASSDPAGGRSTDTQYF. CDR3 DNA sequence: TGTGCCAGCAGTGATCCCGCGGGGGGACGGAGCACAGATACGCAGTATTTT.

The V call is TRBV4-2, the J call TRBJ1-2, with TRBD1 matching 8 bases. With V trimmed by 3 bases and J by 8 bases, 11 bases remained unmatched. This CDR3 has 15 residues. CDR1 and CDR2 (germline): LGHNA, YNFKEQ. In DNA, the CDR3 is TGTGCCAGCAGCCACCGGGGGCAGGGGGCTGGAGGCTACACCTTC. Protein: CASSHRGQGAGGYTF.

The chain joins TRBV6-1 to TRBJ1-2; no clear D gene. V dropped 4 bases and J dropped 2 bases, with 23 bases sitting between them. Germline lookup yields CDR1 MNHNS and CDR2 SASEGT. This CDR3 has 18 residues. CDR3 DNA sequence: TGTGCCAGCAGTGGCTTTACATATGGGCCGGAGGCCAACTATGGCTACACCTTC. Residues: CASSGFTYGPEANYGYTF.

The CDR3, as DNA: TGTGCCAGCAGTGAAGCAGCGGGAGGCTCCTACGAGCAGTACTTC. Amino acids: CASSEAAGGSYEQYF. This chain joins TRBV6-1 and TRBJ2-7, with 9 positions matching TRBD2. CDR3 size: 15 residues. Losses at the gene ends were 0 bases for V and 0 bases for J; bases not matched to a gene: 0. Germline CDR1 reads MNHNS; CDR2 reads SASEGT.

This CDR3 reads CASSLSGIGGQAREQFF. The CDR3 nucleotides read TGTGCCAGCAGCTTATCAGGAATTGGGGGACAGGCTAGGGAGCAGTTCTTC. The chain has TRBV7-2 and TRBJ2-1; the match to TRBD1 covers 8 bases. J lost 10 bases, V lost 2 bases, and 16 bases had no gene match. This CDR3 contains 17 residues. Looked up from germline, CDR1 is SGHTA and CDR2 is FQGNSA.

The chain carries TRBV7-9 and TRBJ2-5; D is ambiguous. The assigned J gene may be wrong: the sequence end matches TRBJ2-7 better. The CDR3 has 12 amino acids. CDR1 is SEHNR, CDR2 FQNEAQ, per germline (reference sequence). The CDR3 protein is CASGLSSYEQYF. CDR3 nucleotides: TGTGCCAGCGGCCTTAGCTCCTACGAGCAGTACTTC.

CDR3 bases: TGTGCCAGCAGCTTCCAGAATGAAGCTTTCTTT. As protein: CASSFQNEAFF. J is TRBJ1-1 and V is TRBV7-9; D ambiguous. The germline V and J ends were trimmed by 3 bases and 7 bases, with 6 bases remaining between them. The germline V gene encodes CDR1 SEHNR and CDR2 FQNEAQ (reference sequence). This CDR3 has 11 amino acids.

CDR3: CASSRGPVLTDTQYF. The CDR3 DNA reads TGTGCCAGTAGTAGGGGGCCGGTCTTAACAGATACGCAGTATTTT. The chain is built from TRBV19 and TRBJ2-3; D is perhaps TRBD1 (6 bases). CDR1 LNHDA and CDR2 SQIVND come from the germline V gene (reference sequence). CDR3 size: 15 residues. V lost 4 bases and J 3 bases, leaving 14 bases between the germline ends. The entire variable domain, with the rest obtained from reference TRBV19 and TRBJ2-3, is as follows: DGGITQSPKYLFRKEGQNVTLSCEQNLNHDAMYWYRQDPGQGLRLIYYSQIVNDFQKGDIAEGYSVSREKKESFPLTVTSAQKNPTAFYLCASSRGPVLTDTQYFGPGTRLTVL.

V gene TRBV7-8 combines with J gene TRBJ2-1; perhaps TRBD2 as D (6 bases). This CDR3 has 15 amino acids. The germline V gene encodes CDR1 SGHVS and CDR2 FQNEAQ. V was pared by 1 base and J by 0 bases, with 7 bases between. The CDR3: CASSLGRASYNEQFF. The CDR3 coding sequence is TGTGCCAGCAGCTTAGGGAGGGCCTCCTACAATGAGCAGTTCTTC.

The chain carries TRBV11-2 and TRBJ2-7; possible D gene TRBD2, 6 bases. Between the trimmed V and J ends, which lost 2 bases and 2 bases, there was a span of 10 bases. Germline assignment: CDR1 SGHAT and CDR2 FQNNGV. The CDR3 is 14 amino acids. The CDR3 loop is CASSLSGQTYEQYF. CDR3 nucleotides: TGTGCCAGCAGCTTAAGCGGGCAGACCTACGAGCAGTACTTC.

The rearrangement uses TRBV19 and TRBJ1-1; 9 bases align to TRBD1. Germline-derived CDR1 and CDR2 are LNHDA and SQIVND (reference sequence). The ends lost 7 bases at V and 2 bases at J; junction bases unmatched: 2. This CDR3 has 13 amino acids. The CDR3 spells CASKGQGNTEAFF. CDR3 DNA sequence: TGTGCCAGTAAGGGACAGGGCAACACTGAAGCTTTCTTT.

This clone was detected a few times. The chain's CDR3 is CALKGTGTTEAFF. The DNA of the CDR3 is TGTGCTTTAAAAGGGACAGGGACCACTGAAGCTTTCTTT. The rearrangement links TRBV10-3 to TRBJ1-1, with 9 bases aligning to TRBD1. CDR1 and CDR2 from the germline V gene are ENHRY and SYGVKD. The CDR3 runs 13 residues.

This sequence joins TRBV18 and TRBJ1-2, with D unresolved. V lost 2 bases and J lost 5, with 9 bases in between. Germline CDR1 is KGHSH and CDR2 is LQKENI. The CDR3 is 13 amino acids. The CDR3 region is CASSPSRGYGYTF. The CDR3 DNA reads TGTGCCAGCTCACCATCCCGCGGGTATGGCTACACCTTC.